The sequence of this TCR beta chain was determined in a study of cytomegalovirus exposure and HLA in healthy donors. The study's findings and limits: Three chains tied to CMV proved CMV antigen-specific in vitro. Subsequent analysis revealed that first-cohort TCR clusters tended to co-occur in the 120 or so validation repertoires. Listed as cytomegalovirus-associated were 150 to 200 TCR beta chains. Most TCRs appeared rarely, but some public TCRs recurred in many donors.

This CDR3 spans 13 amino acids. The ends were cut back, 5 bases at V and 9 bases at J, with 16 bases in the middle. CDR1 is MNHEY and CDR2 is SMNVEV in the germline V gene (reference sequence). The table came from immunoSEQ multiplex PCR; TCRdb's copy has only in-frame clones and leaves some out. Counted here are roughly 180,000 clones, about nine tenths occurring once; the ten biggest clones make up 6% to 8%. About this clone itself: Its antigen is not identified.

Material: PBMCs. The rearrangement links TRBV27 to TRBJ1-1; D is perhaps TRBD1 (5 bases). This clonotype originated in a man under 40 in good health and CMV-seropositive. The DNA of the CDR3 is TGTGCCAGCAGTCCGTCGGGGGAAAATAAAGCTTTCTTT. Its protein is CASSPSGENKAFF.